One and the same sample provided the 2 T cell receptor beta chains below, sequenced in a study of blood T cell repertoires in COVID-19. Profiling relied on immunoSEQ multiplex PCR, and the TCRdb table lists in-frame clones only, not all of them. This sample has about 230,000 clones; about 83% occur once, and the top ten carry about 8%. Sequencing input: peripheral blood. These receptors all stem from a woman aged 50 to 60 with acute or convalescent COVID-19.

This chain connects TRBV19 to TRBJ2-5; 12 nucleotides match TRBD2. The CDR3 is 16 residues long. With 6 bases clipped from V and 5 bases from J, the junction kept 10 bases outside the gene matches. CDR1 and CDR2 from the germline V gene are LNHDA and SQIVND (reference sequence). For the CDR3, the DNA is TGTGCCAGTAGCCCCGCGGCTAGCGGGAGGGAGGAGACCCAGTACTTC. It yields the protein CASSPAASGREETQYF.

This clone has only a few counts. J is TRBJ1-3 and V is TRBV5-6; no reliable D call. Germline lookup yields CDR1 SGHDT and CDR2 YYEEEE. V was clipped by 1 base and J by 2 bases, with 13 bases between them. CDR3 length: 16 residues. The CDR3 bases are TGTGCCAGCAGCTTGTACCTCGAGGATGCTGGAAACACCATATATTTT. Translated, it gives CASSLYLEDAGNTIYF.